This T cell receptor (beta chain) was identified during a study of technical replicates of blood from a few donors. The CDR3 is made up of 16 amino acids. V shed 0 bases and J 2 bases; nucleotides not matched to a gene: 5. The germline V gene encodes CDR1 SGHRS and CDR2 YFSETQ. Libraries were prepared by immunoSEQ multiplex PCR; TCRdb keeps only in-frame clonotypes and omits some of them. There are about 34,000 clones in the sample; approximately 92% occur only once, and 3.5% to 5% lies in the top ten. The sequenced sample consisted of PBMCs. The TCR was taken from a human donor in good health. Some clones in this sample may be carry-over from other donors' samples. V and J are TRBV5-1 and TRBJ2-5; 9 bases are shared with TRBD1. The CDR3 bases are TGCGCCAGCAGCTTGGGAGACAGGGGGTGGCAAGAGACCCAGTACTTC. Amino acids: CASSLGDRGWQETQYF.